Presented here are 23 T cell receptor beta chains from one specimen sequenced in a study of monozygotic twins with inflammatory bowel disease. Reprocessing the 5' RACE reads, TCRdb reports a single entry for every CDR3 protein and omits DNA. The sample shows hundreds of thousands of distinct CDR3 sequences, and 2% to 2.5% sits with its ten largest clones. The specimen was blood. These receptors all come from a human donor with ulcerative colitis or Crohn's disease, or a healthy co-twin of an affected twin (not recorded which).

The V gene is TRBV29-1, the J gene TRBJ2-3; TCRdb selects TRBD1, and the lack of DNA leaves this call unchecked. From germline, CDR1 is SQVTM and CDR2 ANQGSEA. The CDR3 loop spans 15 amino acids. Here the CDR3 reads CSVVGGNVGTDTQYF.

The CDR3 sequence: CASSFPRLSGANVLTF. The chain carries TRBV28 and TRBJ2-6; no DNA is available, so the TRBD1 call from TCRdb remains unchecked. Germline-derived CDR1 and CDR2 are MDHEN and SYDVKM. CDR3 length equals 16 residues.

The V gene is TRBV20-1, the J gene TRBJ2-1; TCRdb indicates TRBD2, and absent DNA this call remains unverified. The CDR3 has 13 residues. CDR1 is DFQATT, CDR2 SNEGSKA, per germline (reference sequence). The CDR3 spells CSASGGASNEQFF.

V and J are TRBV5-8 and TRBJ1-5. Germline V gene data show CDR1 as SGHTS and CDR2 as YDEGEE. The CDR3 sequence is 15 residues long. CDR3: CASSSGTVPNQPQHF.

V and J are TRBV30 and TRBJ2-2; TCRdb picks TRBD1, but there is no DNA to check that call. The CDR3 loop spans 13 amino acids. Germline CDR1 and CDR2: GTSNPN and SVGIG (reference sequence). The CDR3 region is CAWSWGATGELFF. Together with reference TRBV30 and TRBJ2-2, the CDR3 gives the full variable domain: SQTIHQWPATLVQPVGSPLSLECTVEGTSNPNLYWYRQAAGRGLQLLFYSVGIGQISSEVPQNLSASRPQDRQFILSSKKLLLSDSGFYLCAWSWGATGELFFGEGSRLTVL.

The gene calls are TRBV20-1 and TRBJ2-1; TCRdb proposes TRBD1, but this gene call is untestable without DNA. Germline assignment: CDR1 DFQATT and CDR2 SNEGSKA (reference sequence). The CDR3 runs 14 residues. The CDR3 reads CSALVAGANNEQFF.

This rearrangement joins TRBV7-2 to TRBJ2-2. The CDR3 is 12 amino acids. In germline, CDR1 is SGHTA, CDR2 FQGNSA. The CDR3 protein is CASSLVRGELFF. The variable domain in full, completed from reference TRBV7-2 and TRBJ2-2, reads GAGVSQSPSNKVTEKGKDVELRCDPISGHTALYWYRQSLGQGLEFLIYFQGNSAPDKSGLPSDRFSAERTGGSVSTLTIQRTQQEDSAVYLCASSLVRGELFFGEGSRLTVL.

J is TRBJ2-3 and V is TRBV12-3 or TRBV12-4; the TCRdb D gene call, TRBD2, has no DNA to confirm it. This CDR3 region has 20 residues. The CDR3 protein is CASSTLRRLAGGRGTDTQYF.

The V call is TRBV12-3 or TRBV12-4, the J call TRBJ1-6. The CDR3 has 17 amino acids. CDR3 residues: CASTVMGTGDYNSPLHF.

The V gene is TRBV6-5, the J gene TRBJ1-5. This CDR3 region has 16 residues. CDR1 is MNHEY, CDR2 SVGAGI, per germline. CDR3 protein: CASSYAGPHSNQPQHF.

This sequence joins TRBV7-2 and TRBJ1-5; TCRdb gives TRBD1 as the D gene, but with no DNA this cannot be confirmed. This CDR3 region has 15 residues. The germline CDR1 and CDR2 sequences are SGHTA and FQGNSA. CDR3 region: CASSSPGKGQQPQHF.

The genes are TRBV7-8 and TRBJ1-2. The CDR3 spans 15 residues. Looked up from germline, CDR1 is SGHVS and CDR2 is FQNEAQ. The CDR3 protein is CASTSPQVQGNGYTF.

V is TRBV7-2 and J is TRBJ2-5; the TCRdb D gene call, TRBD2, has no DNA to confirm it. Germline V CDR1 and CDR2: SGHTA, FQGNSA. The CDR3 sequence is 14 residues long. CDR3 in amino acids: CASSRRTSGETQYF.

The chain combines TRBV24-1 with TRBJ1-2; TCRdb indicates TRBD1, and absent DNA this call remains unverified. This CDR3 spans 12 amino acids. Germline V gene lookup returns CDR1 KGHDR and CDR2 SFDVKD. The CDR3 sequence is CATSEQGDGYTF.

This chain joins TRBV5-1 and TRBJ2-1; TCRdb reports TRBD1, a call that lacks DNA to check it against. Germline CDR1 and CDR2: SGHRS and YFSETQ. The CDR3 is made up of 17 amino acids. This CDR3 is CASSPGTGGISYNEQFF.

CDR3 region: CAIPRLAGVGVGELFF. This chain joins TRBV12-3 or TRBV12-4 and TRBJ2-2; the TRBD2 assignment by TCRdb is unverifiable without DNA. The CDR3 is 16 residues long.

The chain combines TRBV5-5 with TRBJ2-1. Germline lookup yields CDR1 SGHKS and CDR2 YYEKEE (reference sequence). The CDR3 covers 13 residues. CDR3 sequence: CASSFQPHNEQFF.

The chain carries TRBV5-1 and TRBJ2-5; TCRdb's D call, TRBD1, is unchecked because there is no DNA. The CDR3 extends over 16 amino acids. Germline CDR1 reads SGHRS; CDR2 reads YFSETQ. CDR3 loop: CANSSFFQGEKKTQYF.

The CDR3 protein is CASSYLPGQGGNQPQHF. The V call is TRBV6-2 or TRBV6-3, the J call TRBJ1-5; TCRdb's D call, TRBD1, is unchecked because there is no DNA. Looked up from germline, CDR1 is MNHEY and CDR2 is SVGEGT. The length of the CDR3 is 17 residues.

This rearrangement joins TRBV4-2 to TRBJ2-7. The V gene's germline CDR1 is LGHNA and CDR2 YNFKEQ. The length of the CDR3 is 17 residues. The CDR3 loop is CASSQDRDGSSSYEQYF.

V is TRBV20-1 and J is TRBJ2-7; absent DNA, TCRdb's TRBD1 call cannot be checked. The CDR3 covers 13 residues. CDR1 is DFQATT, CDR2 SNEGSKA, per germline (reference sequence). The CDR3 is CSSGARVGYEQYF.

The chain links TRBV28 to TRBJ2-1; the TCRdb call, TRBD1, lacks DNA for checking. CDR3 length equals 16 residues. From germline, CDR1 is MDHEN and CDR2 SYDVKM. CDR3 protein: CASSLSHPGLYNEQFF. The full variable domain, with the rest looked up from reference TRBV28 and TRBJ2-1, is DVKVTQSSRYLVKRTGEKVFLECVQDMDHENMFWYRQDPGLGLRLIYFSYDVKMKEKGDIPEGYSVSREKKERFSLILESASTNQTSMYLCASSLSHPGLYNEQFFGPGTRLTVL.

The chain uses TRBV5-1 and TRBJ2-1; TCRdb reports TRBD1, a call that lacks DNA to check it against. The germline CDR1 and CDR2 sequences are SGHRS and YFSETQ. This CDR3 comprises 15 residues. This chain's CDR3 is CASSSRQGTHNEQFF.